Here is one T cell receptor (beta chain) with its context. Its target is unknown. The source of the sample is a study of T cells after posttransplantation cyclophosphamide. Study-wide results and limits: Later blood repertoires were often dominated by clones from the donor CD8+ memory compartment.

V lost 6 bases, J lost 12 bases, and 9 bases stayed unmatched. This CDR3 spans 14 amino acids. Looked up from germline, CDR1 is MNHNS and CDR2 is SASEGT. Assay: immunoSEQ multiplex PCR; the TCRdb copy retains only in-frame clones and omits some. The table includes tens of thousands of clones, approximately 85% detected once. The receptor comes from a woman aged 60-70 years with a blood cancer, CMV-positive, and with a related stem cell donor. Sample: PBMCs. V and J are TRBV6-1 and TRBJ2-1; 12 bases map to TRBD2. The CDR3 DNA follows: TGTGCCAGCAGGAAGACTAGCGGGAGCCCCGCGCAGTTCTTC. Translated, it gives CASRKTSGSPAQFF.